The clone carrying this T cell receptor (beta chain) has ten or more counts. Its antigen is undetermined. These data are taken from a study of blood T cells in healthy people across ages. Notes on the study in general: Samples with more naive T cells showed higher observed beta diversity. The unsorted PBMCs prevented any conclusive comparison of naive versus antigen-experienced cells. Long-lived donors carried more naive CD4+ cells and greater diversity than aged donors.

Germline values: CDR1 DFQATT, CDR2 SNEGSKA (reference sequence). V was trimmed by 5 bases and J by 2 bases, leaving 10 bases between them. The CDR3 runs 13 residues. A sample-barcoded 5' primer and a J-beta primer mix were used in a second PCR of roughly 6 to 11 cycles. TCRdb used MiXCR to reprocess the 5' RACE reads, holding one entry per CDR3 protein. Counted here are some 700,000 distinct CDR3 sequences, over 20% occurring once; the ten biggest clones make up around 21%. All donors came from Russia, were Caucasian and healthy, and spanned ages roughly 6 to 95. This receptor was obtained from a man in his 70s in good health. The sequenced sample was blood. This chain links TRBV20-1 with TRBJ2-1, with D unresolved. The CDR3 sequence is CSAAKPPYNEQFF. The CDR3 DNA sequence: TGCAGTGCTGCTAAGCCCCCCTACAATGAGCAGTTCTTC.